The present TCR beta chain was sequenced within a study of blood T cell repertoires in COVID-19. Study context: Sources were T cells, B-cell-depleted T cells, or PBMCs; the material itself was cDNA or gDNA.

Germline assignment: CDR1 ENHRY and CDR2 SYGVKD. V lost 0 bases and J lost 7, with 12 bases in between. The CDR3 extends over 15 amino acids. TCRdb's copy holds only in-frame clones and misses some; the assay was immunoSEQ multiplex PCR. The profile covers over 100,000 clones, with about nine tenths appearing a single time and around 4% taken by the ten largest. This sequence joins TRBV10-3 and TRBJ1-4; TRBD1 might be the D (6 bases). This TCR derives from a man aged 40-50 years with acute or convalescent COVID-19. Input material: peripheral blood. The CDR3 sequence: CAISESLTGTEKLFF. DNA of the CDR3: TGTGCCATCAGTGAGTCGTTAACAGGGACTGAAAAACTGTTTTTT.